The sequence of this T cell receptor (beta chain) was determined in a study of T cell repertoires in cytomegalovirus infection. TCRdb analysed the reads with MiXCR anew, one entry per CDR3 protein. Counted here are approximately 500,000 distinct CDR3 sequences, around 27% occurring once; the ten biggest clones make up roughly an eighth. Germline CDR1 SGHTA, CDR2 FQGNSA. The ends lost 4 bases at V and 2 bases at J; junction bases unmatched: 7. This CDR3 is 15 amino acids long. This clonotype showed up just a few times. The sequence was collected from a human donor in good health (CMV status not recorded). Some clones in this sample may be carry-over from other donors' samples. The material sequenced was PBMCs. The chain couples TRBV7-2 to TRBJ2-7; TRBD2 aligns across 8 bases. The CDR3 spells CASSSSSGGPYEQYF. The DNA for the CDR3 is TGTGCCAGCAGCTCCTCCTCGGGGGGGCCCTACGAGCAGTACTTC.